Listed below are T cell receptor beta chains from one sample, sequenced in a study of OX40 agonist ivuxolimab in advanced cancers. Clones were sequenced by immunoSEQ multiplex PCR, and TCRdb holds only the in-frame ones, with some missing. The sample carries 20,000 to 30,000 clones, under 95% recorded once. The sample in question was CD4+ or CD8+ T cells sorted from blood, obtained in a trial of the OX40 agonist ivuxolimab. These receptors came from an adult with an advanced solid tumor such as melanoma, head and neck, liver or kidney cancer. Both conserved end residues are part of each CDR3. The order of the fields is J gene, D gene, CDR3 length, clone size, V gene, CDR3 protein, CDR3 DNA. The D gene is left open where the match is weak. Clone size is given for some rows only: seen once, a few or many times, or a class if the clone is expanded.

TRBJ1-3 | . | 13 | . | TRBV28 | CASTFGGGNTIYF | TGTGCCAGCACTTTTGGGGGGGGAAACACCATATATTTT
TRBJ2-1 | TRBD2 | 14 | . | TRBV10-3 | CAIGGLAGRGEQFF | TGTGCCATCGGAGGGCTAGCGGGGAGGGGTGAGCAGTTCTTC
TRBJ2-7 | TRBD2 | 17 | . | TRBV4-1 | CASSPQLRLTSSHEQYF | TGCGCCAGCAGCCCTCAGTTGAGATTGACTAGCTCCCACGAGCAGTACTTC
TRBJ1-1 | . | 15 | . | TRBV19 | CASSTVSEWNTEAFF | TGTGCCAGTAGTACCGTATCTGAGTGGAACACTGAAGCTTTCTTT
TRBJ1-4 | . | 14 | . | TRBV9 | CASSVEAGIEKLFF | TGTGCCAGCAGCGTAGAGGCAGGGATTGAAAAACTGTTTTTT
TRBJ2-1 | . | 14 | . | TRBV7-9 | CASTQAASANEQFF | TGTGCCAGCACCCAGGCGGCTAGCGCCAATGAGCAGTTCTTC
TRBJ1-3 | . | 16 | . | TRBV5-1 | CASSLVGGLSGNTIYF | TGCGCCAGCAGCTTGGTTGGGGGGCTCTCTGGAAACACCATATATTTT
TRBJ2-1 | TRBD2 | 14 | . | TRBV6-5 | CASSGEGRGNEQFF | TGTGCCAGCAGTGGGGAGGGCCGGGGCAATGAGCAGTTCTTC
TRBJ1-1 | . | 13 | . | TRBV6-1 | CASEGQINTEAFF | TGTGCCAGCGAAGGGCAGATCAACACTGAAGCTTTCTTT
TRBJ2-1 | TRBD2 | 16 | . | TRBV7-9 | CASSARLAGGQNEQFF | TGTGCCAGCAGCGCTAGACTAGCGGGAGGGCAGAATGAGCAGTTCTTC
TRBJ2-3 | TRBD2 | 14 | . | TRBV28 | CASSLAGGQDTQYF | TGTGCCAGCAGTCTAGCGGGGGGGCAGGATACGCAGTATTTT
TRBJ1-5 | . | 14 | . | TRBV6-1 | CASNYLGVYQPQHF | TGTGCCAGCAACTACCTAGGGGTTTATCAGCCCCAGCATTTT
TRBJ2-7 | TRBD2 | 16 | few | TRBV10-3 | CASSYSSSGAAYEQYF | TGTGCCAGCAGTTACTCGAGTAGCGGGGCCGCCTACGAGCAGTACTTC
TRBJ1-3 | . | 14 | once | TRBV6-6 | CASKAGSSGNTIYF | TGTGCCAGCAAGGCAGGGAGCTCTGGAAACACCATATATTTT